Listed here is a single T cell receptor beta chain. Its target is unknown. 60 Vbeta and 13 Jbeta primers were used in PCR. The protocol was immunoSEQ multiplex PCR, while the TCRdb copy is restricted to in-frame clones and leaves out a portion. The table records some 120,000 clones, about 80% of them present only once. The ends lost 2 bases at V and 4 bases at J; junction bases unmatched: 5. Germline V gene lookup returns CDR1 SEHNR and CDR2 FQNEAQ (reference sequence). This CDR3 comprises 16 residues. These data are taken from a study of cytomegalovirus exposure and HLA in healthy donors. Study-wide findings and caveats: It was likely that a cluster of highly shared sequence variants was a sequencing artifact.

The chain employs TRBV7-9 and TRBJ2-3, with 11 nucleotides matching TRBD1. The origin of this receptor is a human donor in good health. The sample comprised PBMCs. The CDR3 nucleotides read TGTGCCAGCAGCTTACCGGACAGGGGGCGACCAGATACGCAGTATTTT. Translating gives CASSLPDRGRPDTQYF.